Sequencing of this TCR beta chain was carried out in a study of T cells in Graves' hyperthyroidism and ophthalmopathy. On this clonotype: The antigen remains undetermined.

The study excluded patients with uncontrolled infection, other autoimmune disease, pregnancy or lactation. This CDR3 has 14 residues. The germline gives CDR1 ENHRY, CDR2 SYGVKD. J gave up 4 bases and V 6 bases, and 8 bases lay outside the gene matches. There were TCR beta CDR3 regions amplified from RNA transcripts. With the HTBI primer set, the TCR CDR3 went through a first round of RT-PCR. One entry per CDR3 protein results from TCRdb running MiXCR on the multiplex PCR reads. The table lists fewer than 650,000 distinct CDR3 sequences, approximately 49% of them singletons. Study-level results: Ophthalmopathy was distinguished from stable hyperthyroidism by 13 V-J signatures. Among thyroid clonotypes expanded above 0.001, most also appeared in blood. Ophthalmopathy got predicted by the model a median 6.5 months before its onset.

Input material: peripheral blood or thyroid tissue (not recorded which). The V gene is TRBV10-3, the J gene TRBJ2-5, with 7 nucleotides matching TRBD2. This TCR derives from an adult woman with Graves' disease, either hyperthyroidism or ophthalmopathy (not recorded which). The CDR3 bases are TGTGCCATCAGGGCTAGCGGCCCGGGAGAGACCCAGTACTTC. Protein sequence: CAIRASGPGETQYF.